This is a list of T cell receptor beta chains from one sample in a study of blood T cell repertoires in COVID-19. Assay used: immunoSEQ multiplex PCR; TCRdb lists only in-frame clones, some missing. The repertoire consists of tens of thousands of clones, with 90% occurring once and the leading ten covering less than 3%. The material sequenced was peripheral blood. The receptors were gathered from a man in his fifties with active COVID-19. CDR3s include the opening cysteine and the closing phenylalanine or tryptophan. Each record gives: clone size, V gene, J gene, D gene, CDR3 protein, CDR3 DNA. The D gene is left open where the match is weak. A clone size is listed for some rows: how often the clone was seen (once, few, many), or a class if it is expanded.

clone size: NA
V gene: TRBV6-5
J gene: TRBJ2-3
D gene: TRBD1
CDR3 protein: CASSYGDSRTDTQYF
CDR3 DNA: TGTGCCAGCAGTTATGGGGACAGCCGCACAGATACGCAGTATTTT

clone size: NA
V gene: TRBV4-1
J gene: TRBJ2-2
D gene: NA
CDR3 protein: CASSHLTGSNTGELFF
CDR3 DNA: TGCGCCAGCAGCCACTTGACAGGATCGAACACCGGGGAGCTGTTTTTT

clone size: NA
V gene: TRBV7-2
J gene: TRBJ1-6
D gene: NA
CDR3 protein: CASSLRQVNSPLHF
CDR3 DNA: TGTGCCAGCAGCTTACGTCAGGTTAATTCACCCCTCCACTTT

clone size: NA
V gene: TRBV30
J gene: TRBJ1-6
D gene: TRBD1
CDR3 protein: CAWKVVGTANSPLHF
CDR3 DNA: TGTGCCTGGAAGGTCGTGGGGACAGCAAATTCACCCCTCCACTTT

clone size: NA
V gene: TRBV5-4
J gene: TRBJ1-3
D gene: NA
CDR3 protein: CASSLRSSGNTIYF
CDR3 DNA: TGTGCCAGCAGCCTCCGTTCTTCTGGAAACACCATATATTTT

clone size: NA
V gene: TRBV6-5
J gene: TRBJ1-2
D gene: TRBD1
CDR3 protein: CASSYSTGVYGYTF
CDR3 DNA: TGTGCCAGCAGTTACTCGACAGGGGTCTATGGCTACACCTTC

clone size: NA
V gene: TRBV13
J gene: TRBJ1-1
D gene: NA
CDR3 protein: CASSLKTPPHRDMEVWTEAFF
CDR3 DNA: TGTGCCAGCAGCTTAAAGACGCCCCCTCACAGGGATATGGAAGTTTGGACTGAAGCTTTCTTT

clone size: few
V gene: TRBV29-1
J gene: TRBJ2-5
D gene: TRBD1
CDR3 protein: CSVEVRTGLGETQYF
CDR3 DNA: TGCAGCGTTGAGGTCCGGACAGGCCTCGGGGAGACCCAGTACTTC

clone size: NA
V gene: TRBV7-3
J gene: TRBJ2-5
D gene: NA
CDR3 protein: CASSATGGPWETQYF
CDR3 DNA: TGTGCCAGCAGCGCCACGGGGGGCCCGTGGGAGACCCAGTACTTC

clone size: NA
V gene: TRBV28
J gene: TRBJ1-2
D gene: NA
CDR3 protein: CASSLSYGYTF
CDR3 DNA: TGTGCCAGCAGCCTGAGCTATGGCTACACCTTC

clone size: NA
V gene: TRBV7-2
J gene: TRBJ1-2
D gene: NA
CDR3 protein: CASSSDGQFSGYTF
CDR3 DNA: TGTGCCAGCAGCTCGGACGGACAGTTCTCTGGCTACACCTTC

clone size: NA
V gene: TRBV3-1/TRBV3-2
J gene: TRBJ2-1
D gene: TRBD2
CDR3 protein: CASSQVTSGPYNEQFF
CDR3 DNA: TGTGCCAGCAGCCAGGTAACTAGCGGGCCGTACAATGAGCAGTTCTTC

clone size: NA
V gene: TRBV4-1
J gene: TRBJ2-7
D gene: NA
CDR3 protein: CASSQGHRSYEQYF
CDR3 DNA: TGCGCCAGCAGCCAAGGCCACCGGAGCTACGAGCAGTACTTC

clone size: NA
V gene: TRBV27
J gene: TRBJ1-1
D gene: NA
CDR3 protein: CASRSAGKAFF
CDR3 DNA: TGTGCCAGCAGGTCGGCAGGGAAAGCTTTCTTT

clone size: NA
V gene: TRBV7-6
J gene: TRBJ2-1
D gene: NA
CDR3 protein: CASSSLPDGGEQFF
CDR3 DNA: TGTGCCAGCAGCTCGCTACCTGATGGCGGGGAACAGTTCTTC

clone size: NA
V gene: TRBV19
J gene: TRBJ1-5
D gene: NA
CDR3 protein: CASSIDRQLRDQPQHF
CDR3 DNA: TGTGCCAGTAGTATAGATCGACAGTTGAGAGATCAGCCCCAGCATTTT

clone size: few
V gene: TRBV6-1
J gene: TRBJ2-3
D gene: NA
CDR3 protein: CASSEFGAGATDTQYF
CDR3 DNA: TGTGCCAGCAGTGAATTTGGGGCAGGGGCCACAGATACGCAGTATTTT

clone size: NA
V gene: TRBV19
J gene: TRBJ2-2
D gene: NA
CDR3 protein: CASSTRDTGELFF
CDR3 DNA: TGTGCCAGTAGTACCAGGGACACCGGGGAGCTGTTTTTT

clone size: NA
V gene: TRBV7-2
J gene: TRBJ1-1
D gene: NA
CDR3 protein: CASSPRRGMNTEAFF
CDR3 DNA: TGTGCCAGCAGCCCCAGACGGGGGATGAACACTGAAGCTTTCTTT

clone size: NA
V gene: TRBV27
J gene: TRBJ2-3
D gene: TRBD2
CDR3 protein: CASSLYSMRTSGGAMDTQYF
CDR3 DNA: TGTGCCAGCAGTTTATATTCGATGCGGACTAGCGGGGGGGCAATGGATACGCAGTATTTT

clone size: NA
V gene: TRBV5-1
J gene: TRBJ2-2
D gene: NA
CDR3 protein: CASSLGTHSPGRTGELFF
CDR3 DNA: TGCGCCAGCAGCTTGGGCACCCATAGTCCAGGGAGGACCGGGGAGCTGTTTTTT

clone size: NA
V gene: TRBV7-8
J gene: TRBJ2-7
D gene: NA
CDR3 protein: CASSLPPYTGIPYEQYF
CDR3 DNA: TGTGCCAGCAGCTTACCACCGTATACAGGGATTCCCTACGAGCAGTACTTC

clone size: NA
V gene: TRBV4-1
J gene: TRBJ2-3
D gene: TRBD2
CDR3 protein: CASSQTSGTSGTDTQYF
CDR3 DNA: TGCGCCAGCAGCCAGACCTCCGGGACTAGCGGTACAGATACGCAGTATTTT

clone size: NA
V gene: TRBV19
J gene: TRBJ1-2
D gene: NA
CDR3 protein: CASSIQGNYGYTF
CDR3 DNA: TGTGCCAGTAGTATACAGGGTAACTATGGCTACACCTTC

clone size: NA
V gene: TRBV5-6
J gene: TRBJ2-5
D gene: TRBD1
CDR3 protein: CASSGDSLETQYF
CDR3 DNA: TGTGCCAGCAGCGGGGACAGTCTGGAGACCCAGTACTTC

clone size: NA
V gene: TRBV5-8
J gene: TRBJ2-3
D gene: TRBD1
CDR3 protein: CASSLSRGTGFSTDTQYF
CDR3 DNA: TGTGCCAGCAGCTTATCTCGCGGGACAGGGTTTTCCACAGATACGCAGTATTTT

clone size: NA
V gene: TRBV19
J gene: TRBJ2-6
D gene: NA
CDR3 protein: CASSRGGANVLTF
CDR3 DNA: TGTGCCAGTAGCCGCGGTGGGGCCAACGTCCTGACTTTC

clone size: NA
V gene: TRBV25-1
J gene: TRBJ2-2
D gene: NA
CDR3 protein: CASTSGRVGGELFF
CDR3 DNA: TGTGCCAGCACGTCCGGCAGGGTCGGCGGGGAGCTGTTTTTT

clone size: NA
V gene: TRBV21-1
J gene: TRBJ2-3
D gene: NA
CDR3 protein: CASSKDLLGLAGDYTDTQYF
CDR3 DNA: TGTGCCAGCAGCAAAGATTTGTTGGGGCTAGCGGGGGACTACACAGATACGCAGTATTTT

clone size: NA
V gene: TRBV30
J gene: TRBJ2-7
D gene: NA
CDR3 protein: CAWSGAGLGSYEQYF
CDR3 DNA: TGTGCCTGGAGTGGGGCGGGACTGGGATCCTACGAGCAGTACTTC

clone size: NA
V gene: TRBV28
J gene: TRBJ1-1
D gene: NA
CDR3 protein: CASSSGRTEAFF
CDR3 DNA: TGTGCCAGCAGTTCAGGGCGAACTGAAGCTTTCTTT

clone size: NA
V gene: TRBV3-1/TRBV3-2
J gene: TRBJ1-5
D gene: NA
CDR3 protein: CASSQESGSNQPQHF
CDR3 DNA: TGTGCCAGCAGCCAAGAATCAGGGAGCAATCAGCCCCAGCATTTT

clone size: NA
V gene: TRBV3-1/TRBV3-2
J gene: TRBJ2-2
D gene: NA
CDR3 protein: CASSLKGAGELFF
CDR3 DNA: TGTGCCAGCAGCCTTAAGGGGGCCGGGGAGCTGTTTTTT

clone size: NA
V gene: TRBV20-1
J gene: TRBJ2-5
D gene: NA
CDR3 protein: CSASSGLPETQYF
CDR3 DNA: TGCAGTGCTAGTTCCGGACTTCCAGAGACCCAGTACTTC

clone size: NA
V gene: TRBV28
J gene: TRBJ1-1
D gene: TRBD1
CDR3 protein: CASSLSRGRTEAFF
CDR3 DNA: TGTGCCAGCAGTTTATCTAGGGGGCGGACTGAAGCTTTCTTT

clone size: NA
V gene: TRBV6-5
J gene: TRBJ2-1
D gene: NA
CDR3 protein: CASSDGYNEQFF
CDR3 DNA: TGTGCCAGCAGCGACGGGTACAATGAGCAGTTCTTC

clone size: once
V gene: TRBV6-5
J gene: TRBJ2-3
D gene: NA
CDR3 protein: CASRPGGTDTQYF
CDR3 DNA: TGTGCCAGCAGGCCCGGAGGGACAGATACGCAGTATTTT